This TCR beta chain comes out of a study of blood T cells in healthy people across ages. This CDR3 region has 14 residues. Germline loops: CDR1 MNHNS, CDR2 SASEGT. A second 7 to 11 cycle PCR used barcoded and J-beta primers. TCRdb re-called the 5' RACE reads through MiXCR, storing one row per CDR3 protein. The repertoire holds 1.4 million or so distinct CDR3 sequences, with about 42% as singletons. This receptor was taken from a woman in her late teens or twenties in good health. The gene calls are TRBV6-1 and TRBJ2-7; 8 bases agree with TRBD2. The tail of the sequence fits TRBJ2-5 better, so the J call may be wrong. The sample taken for sequencing was blood. The CDR3 coding sequence is TGTGCCAGCAGTTGGCGAGCGGGGGCAGAGACCCAGTACTTC. Its protein product is CASSWRAGAETQYF.